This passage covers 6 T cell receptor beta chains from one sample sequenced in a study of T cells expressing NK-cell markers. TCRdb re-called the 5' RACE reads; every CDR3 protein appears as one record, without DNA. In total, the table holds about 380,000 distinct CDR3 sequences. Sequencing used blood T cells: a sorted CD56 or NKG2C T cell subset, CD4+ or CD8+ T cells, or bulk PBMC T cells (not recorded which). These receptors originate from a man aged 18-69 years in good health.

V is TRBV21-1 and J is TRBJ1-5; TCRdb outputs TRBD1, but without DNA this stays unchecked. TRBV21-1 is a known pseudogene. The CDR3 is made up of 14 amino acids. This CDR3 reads CASSAWGSYQPQHF.

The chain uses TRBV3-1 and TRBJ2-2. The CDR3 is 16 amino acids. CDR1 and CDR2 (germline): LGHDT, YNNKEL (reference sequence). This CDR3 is CASSHPGWANTGELFF.

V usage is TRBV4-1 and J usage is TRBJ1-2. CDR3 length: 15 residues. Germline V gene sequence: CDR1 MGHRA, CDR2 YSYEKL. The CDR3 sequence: CASSQDPALNYGYTF.

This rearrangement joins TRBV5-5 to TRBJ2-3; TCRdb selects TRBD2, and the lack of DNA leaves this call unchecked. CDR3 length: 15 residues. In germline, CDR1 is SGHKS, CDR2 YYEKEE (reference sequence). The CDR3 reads CASSARGRVPDTQYF.

This CDR3 is CASSLGGQFSYEQYF. The chain uses TRBV28 and TRBJ2-7; TCRdb names TRBD1, which stays unverified in the absence of DNA. The CDR3 spans 15 residues. Germline assignment: CDR1 MDHEN and CDR2 SYDVKM.

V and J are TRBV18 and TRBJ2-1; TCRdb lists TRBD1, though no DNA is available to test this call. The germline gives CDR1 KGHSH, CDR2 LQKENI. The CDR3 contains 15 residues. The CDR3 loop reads CASSLRTGGNNEQFF.